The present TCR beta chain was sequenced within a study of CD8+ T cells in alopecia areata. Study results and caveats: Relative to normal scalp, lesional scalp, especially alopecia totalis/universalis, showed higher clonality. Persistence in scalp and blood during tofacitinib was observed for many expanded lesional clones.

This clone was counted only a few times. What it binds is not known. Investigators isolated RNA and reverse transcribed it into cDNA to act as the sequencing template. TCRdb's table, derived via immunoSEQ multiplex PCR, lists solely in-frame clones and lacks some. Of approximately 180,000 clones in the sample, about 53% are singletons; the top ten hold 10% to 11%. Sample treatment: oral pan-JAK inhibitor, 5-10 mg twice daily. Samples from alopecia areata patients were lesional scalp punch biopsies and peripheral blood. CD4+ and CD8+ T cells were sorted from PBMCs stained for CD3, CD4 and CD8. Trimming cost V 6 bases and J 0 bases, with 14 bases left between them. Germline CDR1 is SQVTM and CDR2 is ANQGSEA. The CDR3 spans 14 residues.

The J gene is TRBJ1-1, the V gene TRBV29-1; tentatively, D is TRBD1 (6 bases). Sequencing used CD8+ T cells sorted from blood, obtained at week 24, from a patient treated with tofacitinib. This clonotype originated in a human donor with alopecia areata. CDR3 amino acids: CSVGIGGVNTEAFF. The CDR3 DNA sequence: TGCAGCGTCGGGATAGGGGGGGTGAACACTGAAGCTTTCTTT.